This TCR beta chain was sequenced for a study of blood T cell repertoires in COVID-19. Overall study: The analysed material was cDNA or gDNA that came from T cells, B-cell-depleted T cells, or PBMCs.

The CDR3 is 13 amino acids. CDR1 is SQVTM and CDR2 is ANQGSEA in the germline V gene. With 7 bases removed from V and 0 bases from J, the gap between germline ends came to 12 bases. Per the original methods: Amplification of reference gene primers was used by the study to estimate nucleated cell counts. The data were produced by immunoSEQ multiplex PCR, yet TCRdb's version contains in-frame clones alone and is incomplete. For V, J and clone size, that table is used; D and trimming come from the DNA. The profile shows some 150,000 clones, roughly four fifths of them singletons. What was sequenced was peripheral blood. The chain is built from TRBV29-1 and TRBJ1-1; the D gene is possibly TRBD1 (6 bases). This TCR was recovered from a woman of 80 years or more with active or convalescent COVID-19. The CDR3 DNA reads TGCAGCGCCGGACAGTTGATGAACACTGAAGCTTTCTTT. It encodes CSAGQLMNTEAFF.